This section outlines one TCR beta chain sequence together with its context. Produced via immunoSEQ multiplex PCR; TCRdb's table is partial and in-frame only. The table has fewer than 2.5 million clones, approximately 94% seen once. The CDR3 length is 15 residues. CDR1 is MNHEY and CDR2 is SVGAGI in the germline V gene. The V gene end was trimmed by 5 bases and the J gene end by 3 bases; junction bases not matched to a gene: 8. Donation came from healthy HIV-negative adults that had no recent acute infections or vaccinations. The record originates from a study of shared clonotypes between healthy human individuals.

The TCR originated in a man aged 18 to 29 in good health. Some clones in this sample may be carry-over from other donors' samples. This chain links TRBV6-5 with TRBJ1-2, with 8 bases aligning to TRBD1. Material for sequencing was naive CD4+ T cells from PBMCs. Subset denoted: CD45RA+ positively selected. The CDR3 region is CASSRRQGMYYGYTF. CDR3 DNA: TGTGCCAGCAGTAGACGACAGGGGATGTACTATGGCTACACCTTC.